Each of the 15 T cell receptor beta chains below was sequenced from the same sample in a study of CD8+ T cells in alopecia areata. Isolated RNA was reverse transcribed into cDNA used as the sequencing template. The table came from immunoSEQ multiplex PCR; TCRdb's copy has only in-frame clones and leaves some out. Counted here are 200,000 to 250,000 clones, less than 45% occurring once; the ten biggest clones make up just under 0.5%. Documented treatment: oral pan-JAK inhibitor, 5-10 mg twice daily. The sample was CD4+ T cells sorted from blood, taken around week 30, from a patient treated with tofacitinib. Every receptor here comes from a human donor with alopecia areata.

This clone was picked up a small number of times. The chain is built from TRBV6-6 and TRBJ2-5; TRBD2 might be the D (5 bases). The CDR3 is 13 residues long. With 5 bases removed from V and 5 bases from J, the gap between germline ends came to 12 bases. Germline V gives CDR1 MNHNY, CDR2 SVGAGI (reference sequence). The CDR3 reads CASSGRTGETQYF. CDR3 sequence (DNA): TGTGCCAGCAGTGGCCGGACGGGGGAGACCCAGTACTTC.

The rearrangement links TRBV2 to TRBJ1-2; 8 bases map to TRBD1. CDR1 and CDR2 from the germline V gene are SNHLY and FYNNEI. The ends lost 3 bases at V and 2 bases at J; junction bases unmatched: 5. The CDR3 runs 15 residues. This chain's CDR3 is CASSDFQGANYGYTF. In nucleotides, the CDR3 is TGTGCCAGCAGTGATTTTCAGGGGGCGAACTATGGCTACACCTTC.

This clone came up a few times. The chain combines TRBV7-9 with TRBJ1-1, with D hard to call. Germline V gene data show CDR1 as SEHNR and CDR2 as FQNEAQ (reference sequence). The CDR3 totals 12 residues. Trimming took off 2 bases at V and 1 base at J, with 2 bases between the two ends. This chain's CDR3 is CASSLKNTEAFF. CDR3 in DNA: TGTGCCAGCAGCTTAAAGAACACTGAAGCTTTCTTT.

This clone was observed a few times. This chain connects TRBV29-1 to TRBJ2-2, with D perhaps matching TRBD2 (6 bases). The CDR3 totals 13 residues. Germline V CDR1 and CDR2: SQVTM, ANQGSEA. The germline V and J ends were trimmed by 7 bases and 5 bases, with 14 bases remaining between them. The CDR3 bases are TGCAGCGCGACTTGGGCGGGAACCGGGGAGCTGTTTTTT. Amino acid sequence: CSATWAGTGELFF.

This clone was found a few times. This rearrangement joins TRBV29-1 to TRBJ2-2; 7 bases map to TRBD1. The CDR3 spans 13 residues. Per the germline V gene, CDR1 is SQVTM and CDR2 is ANQGSEA. Trimming cost V 7 bases and J 0 bases; bases outside gene matches: 2. The CDR3 loop is CSGQGANTGELFF. CDR3 coding DNA: TGCAGCGGGCAGGGGGCGAACACCGGGGAGCTGTTTTTT.

This sequence joins TRBV25-1 and TRBJ1-1; 7 nucleotides agree with TRBD1. Trimming cost V 5 bases and J 1 base; bases outside gene matches: 1. This CDR3 is built from 13 residues. Germline V CDR1 and CDR2: MGHDK, SYGVNS. The DNA for the CDR3 is TGTGCCAGCAGTTCAGGGGGGAACACTGAAGCTTTCTTT. This sequence encodes CASSSGGNTEAFF.

In this sample, this clone turned up a few times. The rearrangement joins TRBV29-1 to TRBJ2-1; 10 bases line up with TRBD2. V shed 7 bases and J 5 bases; nucleotides not matched to a gene: 5. Germline V CDR1 and CDR2: SQVTM, ANQGSEA. This CDR3 has 13 amino acids. The CDR3: CSEGLAANNEQFF. CDR3 DNA: TGCAGCGAAGGACTAGCGGCAAACAATGAGCAGTTCTTC.

This clone was seen only a few times. This rearrangement joins TRBV5-4 to TRBJ2-1; TRBD2 aligns across 11 bases. The CDR3 is 17 amino acids. Germline V gene data show CDR1 as SGHNT and CDR2 as YYREEE (reference sequence). J gave up 4 bases and V 3 bases, and 9 bases lay outside the gene matches. The CDR3 here is CASSSPILAGGYNEQFF. In nucleotides, the CDR3 is TGTGCCAGCAGCTCCCCAATTCTAGCGGGAGGATACAATGAGCAGTTCTTC.

Concerning this clone: Other DNA sequences in the sample encode the same CDR3. The J gene is TRBJ1-2, the V gene TRBV28; perhaps TRBD1 as D (5 bases). Looked up from germline, CDR1 is MDHEN and CDR2 is SYDVKM. The CDR3 is 13 amino acids. Trimming took 6 bases from V and 4 from J, leaving 12 bases between them. DNA for the CDR3: TGTGCCAGCAGGTCGGGGACGGTCTATGGCTACACCTTC. As protein: CASRSGTVYGYTF.

This chain uses TRBV5-1 with TRBJ1-1; D remains ambiguous. This CDR3 is 14 amino acids long. V was clipped by 5 bases and J by 0 bases, with 11 bases between them. The germline V gene has CDR1 SGHRS and CDR2 YFSETQ. This chain's CDR3 is CASRAEQMNTEAFF. The CDR3 DNA follows: TGCGCCAGCAGAGCCGAACAGATGAACACTGAAGCTTTCTTT.

J is TRBJ2-1 and V is TRBV11-2; 7 positions match TRBD2. With 5 bases clipped from V and 3 bases from J, the junction kept 7 bases outside the gene matches. The CDR3 consists of 15 residues. The germline CDR1 and CDR2 sequences are SGHAT and FQNNGV. The CDR3 DNA reads as TGTGCCAGCAGCCCCCGACTAGCAAACTACAATGAGCAGTTCTTC. Its translation: CASSPRLANYNEQFF.

J is TRBJ2-5 and V is TRBV7-9; TRBD1 matches 7 bases. From germline, CDR1 is SEHNR and CDR2 FQNEAQ (reference sequence). The CDR3 runs 14 residues. V was pared by 8 bases and J by 2 bases, with 8 bases of the junction left unmatched. The CDR3, as DNA: TGTGCCAGCTGGGGACAGACCGAACAAGAGACCCAGTACTTC. Amino acid sequence: CASWGQTEQETQYF.

The genes are TRBV29-1 and TRBJ2-5, with 11 bases aligning to TRBD2. V lost 2 bases and J lost 2; bases outside the gene matches: 7. There are 16 residues in the CDR3. Germline CDR1 and CDR2: SQVTM and ANQGSEA. In nucleotides, the CDR3 is TGCAGCGTTGAAAGGACTAGCGGGCGCCCTCAAGAGACCCAGTACTTC. Amino acids: CSVERTSGRPQETQYF. Looking up the rest from reference TRBV29-1 and TRBJ2-5 gives the full variable domain: SAVISQKPSRDICQRGTSLTIQCQVDSQVTMMFWYRQQPGQSLTLIATANQGSEATYESGFVIDKFPISRPNLTFSTLTVSNMSPEDSSIYLCSVERTSGRPQETQYFGPGTRLLVL.

This clone was seen a few times. The rearrangement uses TRBV30 and TRBJ1-2, with D unclear. V lost 0 bases and J lost 6, with 11 bases in between. This CDR3 is 13 amino acids long. In germline, CDR1 is GTSNPN, CDR2 SVGIG (reference sequence). The CDR3 DNA is TGTGCCTGGAGTGTAATGGGGATTCATGGCTACACCTTC. It translates to CAWSVMGIHGYTF.

The V and J genes are TRBV27 and TRBJ1-1; D perhaps matches TRBD1 (6 bases). V gave up 1 base and J gave up 2 bases, with 23 bases separating them. Per the germline V gene, CDR1 is MNHEY and CDR2 is SMNVEV (reference sequence). CDR3 length: 19 residues. The CDR3 loop reads CASSLLGIEVGGGNTEAFF. The CDR3 DNA reads as TGTGCCAGCAGTTTATTAGGGATAGAGGTCGGGGGCGGAAACACTGAAGCTTTCTTT.